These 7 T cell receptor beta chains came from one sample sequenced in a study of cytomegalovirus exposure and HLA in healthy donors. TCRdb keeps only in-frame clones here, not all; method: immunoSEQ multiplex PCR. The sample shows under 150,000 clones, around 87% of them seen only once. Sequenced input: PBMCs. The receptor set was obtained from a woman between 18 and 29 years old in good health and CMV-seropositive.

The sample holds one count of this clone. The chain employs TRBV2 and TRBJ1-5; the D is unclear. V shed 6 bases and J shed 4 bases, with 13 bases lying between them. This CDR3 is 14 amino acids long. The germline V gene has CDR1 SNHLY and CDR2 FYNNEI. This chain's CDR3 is CASSYSLENQPQHF. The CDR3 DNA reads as TGTGCCAGCAGCTACTCGCTCGAGAATCAGCCCCAGCATTTT.

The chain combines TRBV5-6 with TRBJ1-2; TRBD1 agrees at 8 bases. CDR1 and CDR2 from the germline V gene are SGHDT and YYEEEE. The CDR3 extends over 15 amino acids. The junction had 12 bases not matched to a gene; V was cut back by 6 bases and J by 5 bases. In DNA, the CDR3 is TGTGCCAGCACCACCCCGCCAACAGGGGGGTATGGCTACACCTTC. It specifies CASTTPPTGGYGYTF.

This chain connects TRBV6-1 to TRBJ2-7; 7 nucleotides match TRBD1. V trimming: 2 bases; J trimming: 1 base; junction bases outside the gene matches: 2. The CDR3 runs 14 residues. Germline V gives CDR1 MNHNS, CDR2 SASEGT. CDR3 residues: CASSELDRSYEQYF. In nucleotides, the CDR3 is TGTGCCAGCAGTGAACTGGACAGGTCCTACGAGCAGTACTTC.

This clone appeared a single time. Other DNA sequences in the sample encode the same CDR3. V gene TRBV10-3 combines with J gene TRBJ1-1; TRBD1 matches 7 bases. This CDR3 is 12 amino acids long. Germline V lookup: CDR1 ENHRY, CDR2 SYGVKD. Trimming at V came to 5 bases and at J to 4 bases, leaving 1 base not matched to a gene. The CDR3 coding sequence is TGTGCCATCAGTCCAGGGGGCACTGAAGCTTTCTTT. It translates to CAISPGGTEAFF.

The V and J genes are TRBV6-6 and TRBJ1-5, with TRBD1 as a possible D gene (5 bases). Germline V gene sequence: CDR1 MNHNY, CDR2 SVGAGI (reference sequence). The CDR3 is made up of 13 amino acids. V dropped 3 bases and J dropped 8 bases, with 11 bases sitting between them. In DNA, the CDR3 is TGTGCCAGCAGTTATCGGGGGAATGAGCCCCAGCATTTT. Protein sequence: CASSYRGNEPQHF.

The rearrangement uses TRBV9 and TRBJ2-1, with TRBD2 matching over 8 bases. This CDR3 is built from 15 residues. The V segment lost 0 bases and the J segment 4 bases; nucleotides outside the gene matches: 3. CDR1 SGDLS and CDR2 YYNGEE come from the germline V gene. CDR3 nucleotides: TGTGCCAGCAGCGTAGATAGCGGGGTGTACAATGAGCAGTTCTTC. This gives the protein CASSVDSGVYNEQFF.

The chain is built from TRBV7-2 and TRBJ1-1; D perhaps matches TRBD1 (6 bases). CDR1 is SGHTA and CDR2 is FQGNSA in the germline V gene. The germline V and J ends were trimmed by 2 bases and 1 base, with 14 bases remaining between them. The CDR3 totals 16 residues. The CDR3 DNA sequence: TGTGCCAGCAGCTTAACTCCCTGGGACACGAACACTGAAGCTTTCTTT. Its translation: CASSLTPWDTNTEAFF.